These 8 T cell receptor beta chains share one sample of origin, sequenced in a study of human T cells and chemical hapten exposure. TCRdb reprocessed the RACE reads via MiXCR and lists one record per CDR3 protein. The table lists about 89,000 distinct CDR3 sequences, 10% to 15% of them singletons. Time point in this sample: patch test 3, about 24 weeks after DPC sensitization. Regarding treatment: therapeutic diphenylcyclopropenone sensitization with weekly scalp DPC. This material consisted of whole blood, taken in connection with sensitization to the hapten diphenylcyclopropenone (DPC). The receptors derive from a woman aged 50 to 65 with alopecia areata. Some clones in this sample may be carry-over from other donors' samples.

This clonotype was counted ten times or more. The V call is TRBV3-1, the J call TRBJ2-6; D call uncertain. The CDR3 covers 14 residues. The germline V and J ends were trimmed by 3 bases and 1 base, with 4 bases remaining between them. Germline lookup yields CDR1 LGHDT and CDR2 YNNKEL (reference sequence). CDR3 loop: CASSHGSGANVLTF. DNA for the CDR3: TGTGCCAGCAGCCATGGTTCTGGGGCCAACGTCCTGACTTTC.

The chain is built from TRBV5-1 and TRBJ1-4, with unresolved D. Germline loops: CDR1 SGHRS, CDR2 YFSETQ. CDR3 length: 15 residues. The V gene lost 0 bases and the J gene lost 0 bases, with 6 bases spanning the gap. This CDR3 reads CASSLEGATNEKLFF. The DNA of the CDR3 is TGCGCCAGCAGCTTGGAAGGTGCAACTAATGAAAAACTGTTTTTT.

In its sample, this clonotype was seen a few times. This sequence joins TRBV9 and TRBJ2-5; D is possibly TRBD2 (5 bases). CDR1 and CDR2 (germline): SGDLS, YYNGEE. This CDR3 region has 15 residues. V lost 3 bases, J lost 3 bases, and 15 bases lay in between. The CDR3 region is CASSAFSWTEETQYF. As DNA, the CDR3 is TGTGCCAGCAGCGCCTTTAGCTGGACTGAAGAGACCCAGTACTTC.

This clonotype was seen a handful of times. The chain couples TRBV11-2 to TRBJ2-3; TRBD2 matches at 11 bases. Trimming at V came to 6 bases and at J to 6 bases, leaving 5 bases not matched to a gene. Germline V gives CDR1 SGHAT, CDR2 FQNNGV. This CDR3 is built from 14 residues. The CDR3, as DNA: TGTGCCAGCAGGACTAGCGGGACCGGGGATACGCAGTATTTT. Translation gives CASRTSGTGDTQYF. The full variable domain, completed using reference TRBV11-2 and TRBJ2-3, is EAGVAQSPRYKIIEKRQSVAFWCNPISGHATLYWYQQILGQGPKLLIQFQNNGVVDDSQLPKDRFSAERLKGVDSTLKIQPAKLEDSAVYLCASRTSGTGDTQYFGPGTRLTVL.

This clonotype was picked up many times. The chain joins TRBV19 to TRBJ2-7; 9 bases map to TRBD2. Germline V gene lookup returns CDR1 LNHDA and CDR2 SQIVND (reference sequence). The V gene end was trimmed by 8 bases and the J gene end by 1 base; junction bases not matched to a gene: 6. CDR3 length: 14 residues. DNA for the CDR3: TGTGCCAGTTCGGCTAGCGGGGCATCCTACGAGCAGTACTTC. It is translated as CASSASGASYEQYF. The whole variable domain, remainder taken from reference TRBV19 and TRBJ2-7, is DGGITQSPKYLFRKEGQNVTLSCEQNLNHDAMYWYRQDPGQGLRLIYYSQIVNDFQKGDIAEGYSVSREKKESFPLTVTSAQKNPTAFYLCASSASGASYEQYFGPGTRLTVT.

This clonotype has only a few counts. The chain is built from TRBV25-1 and TRBJ1-2; weak D call: TRBD1 (6 bases). The CDR3 has 14 residues. Germline assignment: CDR1 MGHDK and CDR2 SYGVNS. Trimming shortened V by 5 bases and J by 5 bases, and 15 bases separated the two germline ends. CDR3 residues: CASSPPHRDYGYTF. The CDR3 DNA reads TGTGCCAGCAGTCCACCACACAGGGATTATGGCTACACCTTC.

This clonotype occurred a few times. The chain carries TRBV29-1 and TRBJ1-3; no reliable D call. The CDR3 contains 14 residues. V lost 1 base and J 0 bases, leaving 7 bases between the germline ends. Germline CDR1 and CDR2: SQVTM and ANQGSEA. CDR3 DNA sequence: TGCAGCGTTGAAGGGGCAGCCTCTGGAAACACCATATATTTT. It translates to CSVEGAASGNTIYF.

In nucleotides, the CDR3 is TGTGCCATCAGTGAGAACCAAGATACGCAGTATTTT. Translated: CAISENQDTQYF. The rearrangement links TRBV10-3 to TRBJ2-3; D gene ambiguous. CDR1 is ENHRY, CDR2 SYGVKD, per germline. Trimming removed 2 bases from V and 5 bases from J, with 5 bases in between. CDR3 length: 12 amino acids.